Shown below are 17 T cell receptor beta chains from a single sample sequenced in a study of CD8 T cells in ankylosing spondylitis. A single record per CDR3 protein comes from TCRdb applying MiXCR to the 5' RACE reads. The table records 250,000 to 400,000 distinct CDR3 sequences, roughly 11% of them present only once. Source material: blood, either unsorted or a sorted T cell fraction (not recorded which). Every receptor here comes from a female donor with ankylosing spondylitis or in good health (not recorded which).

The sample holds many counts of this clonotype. CDR3 DNA sequence: TGCGCCAGCAGCTGGACTAGCGGGGGAATTTACGAGCAGTACTTC. Protein product: CASSWTSGGIYEQYF. This chain uses TRBV5-1 with TRBJ2-7; 13 positions agree with TRBD2. The CDR3 extends over 15 amino acids. Trimming took 3 bases from V and 4 from J; bases not matched to a gene: 4. CDR1 is SGHRS and CDR2 is YFSETQ in the germline V gene.

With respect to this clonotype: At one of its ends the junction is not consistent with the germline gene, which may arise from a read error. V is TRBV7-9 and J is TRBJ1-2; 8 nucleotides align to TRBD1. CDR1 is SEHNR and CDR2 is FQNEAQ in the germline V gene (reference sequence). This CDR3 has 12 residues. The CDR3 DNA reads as TGTGCCAGCAGCCCGACAGGGGAGGGCTCCACCTTC. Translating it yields CASSPTGEGSTF.

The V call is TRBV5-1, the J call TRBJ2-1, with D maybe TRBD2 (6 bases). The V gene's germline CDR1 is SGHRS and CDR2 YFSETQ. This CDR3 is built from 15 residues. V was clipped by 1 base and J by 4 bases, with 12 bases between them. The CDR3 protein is CASSLKAGAYNEQFF. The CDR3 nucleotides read TGCGCCAGCAGCTTGAAAGCGGGTGCTTACAATGAGCAGTTCTTC. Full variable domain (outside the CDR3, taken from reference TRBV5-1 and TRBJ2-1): KAGVTQTPRYLIKTRGQQVTLSCSPISGHRSVSWYQQTPGQGLQFLFEYFSETQRNKGNFPGRFSGRQFSNSRSEMNVSTLELGDSALYLCASSLKAGAYNEQFFGPGTRLTVL.

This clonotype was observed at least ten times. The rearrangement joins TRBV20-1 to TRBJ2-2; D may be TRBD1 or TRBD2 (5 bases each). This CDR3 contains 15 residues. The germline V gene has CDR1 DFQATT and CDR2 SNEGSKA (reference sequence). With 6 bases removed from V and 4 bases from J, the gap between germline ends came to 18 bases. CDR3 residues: CSALGTGWSTGELFF. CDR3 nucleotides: TGCAGTGCCCTGGGGACGGGGTGGAGCACCGGGGAGCTGTTTTTT.

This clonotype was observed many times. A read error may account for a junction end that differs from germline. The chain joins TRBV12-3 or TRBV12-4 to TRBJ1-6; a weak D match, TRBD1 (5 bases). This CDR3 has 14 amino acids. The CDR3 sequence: CANSLWGTESPLHF. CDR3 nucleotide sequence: TGTGCCAACAGTTTATGGGGGACGGAGTCACCCCTCCACTTT.

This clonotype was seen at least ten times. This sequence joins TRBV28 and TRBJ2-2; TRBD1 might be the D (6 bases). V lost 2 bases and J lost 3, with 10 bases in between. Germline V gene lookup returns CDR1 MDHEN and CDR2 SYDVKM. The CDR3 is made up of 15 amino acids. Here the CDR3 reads CASSLVGADTGELFF. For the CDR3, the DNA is TGTGCCAGCAGTTTAGTGGGGGCGGACACCGGGGAGCTGTTTTTT. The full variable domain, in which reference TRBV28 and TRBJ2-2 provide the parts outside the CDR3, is DVKVTQSSRYLVKRTGEKVFLECVQDMDHENMFWYRQDPGLGLRLIYFSYDVKMKEKGDIPEGYSVSREKKERFSLILESASTNQTSMYLCASSLVGADTGELFFGEGSRLTVL.

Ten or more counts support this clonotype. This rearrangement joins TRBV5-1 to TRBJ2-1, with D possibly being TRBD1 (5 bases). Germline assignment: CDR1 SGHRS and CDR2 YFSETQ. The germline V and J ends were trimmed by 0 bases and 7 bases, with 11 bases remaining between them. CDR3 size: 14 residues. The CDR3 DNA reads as TGCGCCAGCAGCTTGGAGGGGTTGAGGAATGAGCAGTTCTTC. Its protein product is CASSLEGLRNEQFF.

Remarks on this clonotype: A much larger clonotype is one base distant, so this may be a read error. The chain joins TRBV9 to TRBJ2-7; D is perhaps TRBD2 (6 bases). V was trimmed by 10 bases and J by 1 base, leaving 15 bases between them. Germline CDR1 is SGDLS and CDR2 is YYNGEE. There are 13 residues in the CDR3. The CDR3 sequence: CAGSVGGSYEQYF. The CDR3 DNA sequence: TGTGCCGGTTCTGTGGGGGGATCCTACGAGCAGTACTTC.

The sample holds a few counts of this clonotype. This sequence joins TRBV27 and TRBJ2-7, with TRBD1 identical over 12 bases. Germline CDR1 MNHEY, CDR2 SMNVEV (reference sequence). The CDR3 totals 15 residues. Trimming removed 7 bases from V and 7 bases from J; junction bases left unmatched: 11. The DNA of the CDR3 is TGTGCCAGCACCCGGGGACAGGGGGCAACATTGGAGCAGTACTTC. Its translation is CASTRGQGATLEQYF.

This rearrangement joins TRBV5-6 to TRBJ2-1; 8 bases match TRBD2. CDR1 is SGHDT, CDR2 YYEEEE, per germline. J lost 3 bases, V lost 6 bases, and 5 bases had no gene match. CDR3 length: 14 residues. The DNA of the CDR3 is TGTGCCAGCAACACCGGGACTAGCTACAATGAGCAGTTCTTC. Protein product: CASNTGTSYNEQFF.

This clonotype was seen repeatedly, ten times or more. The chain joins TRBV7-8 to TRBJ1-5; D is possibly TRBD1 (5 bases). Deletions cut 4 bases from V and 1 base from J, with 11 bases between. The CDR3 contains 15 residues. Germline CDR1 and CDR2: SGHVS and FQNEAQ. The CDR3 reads CASSSQGVSNQPQHF. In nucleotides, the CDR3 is TGTGCCAGCAGCTCCCAGGGTGTCAGCAATCAGCCCCAGCATTTT. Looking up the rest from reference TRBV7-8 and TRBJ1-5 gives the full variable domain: GAGVSQSPRYKVAKRGQDVALRCDPISGHVSLFWYQQALGQGPEFLTYFQNEAQLDKSGLPSDRFFAERPEGSVSTLKIQRTQQEDSAVYLCASSSQGVSNQPQHFGDGTRLSIL.

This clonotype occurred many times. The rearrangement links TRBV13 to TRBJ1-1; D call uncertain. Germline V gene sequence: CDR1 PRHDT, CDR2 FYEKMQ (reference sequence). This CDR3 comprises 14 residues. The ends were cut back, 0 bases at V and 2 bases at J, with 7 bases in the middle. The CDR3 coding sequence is TGTGCCAGCAGCTTAGGCCGGGCAAACACTGAAGCTTTCTTT. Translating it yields CASSLGRANTEAFF.

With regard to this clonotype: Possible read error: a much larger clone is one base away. CDR3 nucleotides: TGTGCCAGCAGCCCCGAGGGGGGCAGTGGCTACCCCTTC. This encodes CASSPEGGSGYPF. The V and J genes are TRBV9 and TRBJ1-2; D is possibly TRBD1 (6 bases). The CDR3 extends over 13 amino acids. Looked up from germline, CDR1 is SGDLS and CDR2 is YYNGEE.

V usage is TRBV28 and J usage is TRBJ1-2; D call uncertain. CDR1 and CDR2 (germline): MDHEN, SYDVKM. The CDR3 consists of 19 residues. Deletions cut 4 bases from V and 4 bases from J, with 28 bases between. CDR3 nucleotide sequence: TGTGCCAGCAGTTCTCCCTCCCCCGGGATCTGGGCGGCGCCCTATGGCTACACCTTC. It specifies CASSSPSPGIWAAPYGYTF.

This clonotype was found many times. CDR3 loop: CASSLAAGNNEQFF. Written as DNA, the CDR3 is TGCGCCAGCAGCTTGGCCGCAGGGAACAATGAGCAGTTCTTC. The chain is built from TRBV5-1 and TRBJ2-1; possibly TRBD1 for D (5 bases). Germline V gene lookup returns CDR1 SGHRS and CDR2 YFSETQ. V was shortened by 0 bases and J by 5 bases, with 9 bases between the two germline ends. CDR3 length equals 14 residues.

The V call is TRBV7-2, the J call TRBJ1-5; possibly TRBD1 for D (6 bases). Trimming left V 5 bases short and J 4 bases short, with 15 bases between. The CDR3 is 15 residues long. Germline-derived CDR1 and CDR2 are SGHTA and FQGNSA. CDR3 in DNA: TGTGCCAGCAGCCCCCGGGGGGGGCAGAATCAGCCCCAGCATTTT. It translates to CASSPRGGQNQPQHF.

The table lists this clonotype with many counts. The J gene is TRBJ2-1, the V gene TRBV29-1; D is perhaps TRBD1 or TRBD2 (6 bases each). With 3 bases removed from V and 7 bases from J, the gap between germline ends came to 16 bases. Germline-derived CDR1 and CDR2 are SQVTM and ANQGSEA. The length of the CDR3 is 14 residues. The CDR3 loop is CSVEMGGGPNEQFF. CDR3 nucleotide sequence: TGCAGCGTTGAGATGGGGGGCGGTCCGAATGAGCAGTTCTTC.